This T cell receptor beta chain was found in a study of somatic mutations in cytotoxic T cells in rheumatoid arthritis. The repertoire was sequenced with immunoSEQ multiplex PCR; TCRdb's copy has only in-frame clones and lacks some. The data contain some 13,000 clones, about four fifths of them singletons. The CDR3 has 15 residues. Per the germline V gene, CDR1 is SGHTA and CDR2 is FQGTGA. V was clipped by 3 bases and J by 4 bases; unmatched bases: 7. This clonotype was obtained from an adult with rheumatoid arthritis. This chain uses TRBV7-3 with TRBJ2-7; the match to TRBD2 covers 9 bases. Sequenced material: CD8+ T cells sorted from blood. The DNA of the CDR3 is TGTGCCAGCAGCTTGGAGGGACTAGCTTCATACGAGCAGTACTTC. Protein product: CASSLEGLASYEQYF.